This T cell receptor (beta chain) was obtained from a study of cytomegalovirus exposure and HLA in healthy donors. On the study more broadly: Drawn from HLA-typed donors, roughly 87 million unique TCRs were held in an early data release. Among the 398 genotyped donors, 81% were placed in the Caucasian-associated ancestry cluster.

The PCR made use of 60 Vbeta and 13 Jbeta primers. Here immunoSEQ multiplex PCR was the method, and the copy in TCRdb shows in-frame clones only, minus some. The sample lists 100,000 to 150,000 clones, 70% to 80% occurring once. This CDR3 contains 13 residues. CDR1 and CDR2 from the germline V gene are GTSNPN and SVGIG (reference sequence). Trimming took 4 bases from V and 4 from J, leaving 10 bases between them. Points from the study as a whole: In a later analysis, TCR beta V- and J-gene trimming was associated with a missense DCLRE1C variant. In an earlier analysis, about 87% or about 30%: the productive usage of most TCR beta V segments.

Remarks on this clone: Its antigen is as yet unknown.

Sequenced: PBMCs. The origin of this receptor is a man aged 35 to 55 in good health and CMV-seronegative. The chain joins TRBV30 to TRBJ2-2, with D unresolved. The CDR3 reads CAWNPRSTGELFF. CDR3 DNA sequence: TGTGCCTGGAACCCTCGGTCCACCGGGGAGCTGTTTTTT.